These 24 T cell receptor beta chains came from one sample sequenced in a study of cytomegalovirus exposure and HLA in healthy donors. Both 60 Vbeta primers and 13 Jbeta primers went into the PCR. The data were produced by immunoSEQ multiplex PCR, yet TCRdb's version contains in-frame clones alone and is incomplete. The repertoire holds fewer than 200,000 clones, with approximately 80% as singletons. Source material: PBMCs. The receptors here all came from a woman aged 30 to 39 in good health and CMV-seropositive.

The V call is TRBV27, the J call TRBJ2-3, with D possibly being TRBD2 (5 bases). The V gene's germline CDR1 is MNHEY and CDR2 SMNVEV (reference sequence). V lost 6 bases, J lost 3 bases, and 10 bases lay in between. This CDR3 is 13 amino acids long. For the CDR3, the DNA is TGTGCCAGCAGACTACTAGTAACAGATACGCAGTATTTT. Translation: CASRLLVTDTQYF.

The gene calls are TRBV5-4 and TRBJ2-7, with a tentative D call TRBD1 (6 bases). V was trimmed by 3 bases and J by 5 bases, leaving 9 bases between them. Germline CDR1 and CDR2: SGHNT and YYREEE (reference sequence). The CDR3 length is 12 residues. The CDR3 reads CASSSTGDEQYF. As DNA, the CDR3 is TGTGCCAGCAGCTCGACAGGAGACGAGCAGTACTTC.

The rearrangement uses TRBV4-3 and TRBJ1-1; TRBD1 aligns across 10 bases. J gave up 4 bases and V 2 bases, and 4 bases lay outside the gene matches. The CDR3 covers 15 residues. From germline, CDR1 is LGHNA and CDR2 YSLEER. This chain's CDR3 is CASSQSGTGATEAFF. CDR3 bases: TGCGCCAGCAGCCAATCCGGGACAGGGGCCACTGAAGCTTTCTTT.

J is TRBJ1-6 and V is TRBV5-4; D perhaps matches TRBD1 (5 bases). Germline CDR1 reads SGHNT; CDR2 reads YYREEE (reference sequence). The CDR3 totals 15 residues. V was cut by 4 bases and J by 7 bases, with 15 bases left in between. The CDR3 bases are TGTGCCAGCAGCCGTTCCAGGGAAGCCAATTCACCCCTCCACTTT. This gives the protein CASSRSREANSPLHF.

V is TRBV7-9 and J is TRBJ1-1; a weak D match, TRBD1 (6 bases). V shed 4 bases and J shed 5 bases, with 17 bases lying between them. The germline V gene has CDR1 SEHNR and CDR2 FQNEAQ (reference sequence). The CDR3 extends over 15 amino acids. CDR3 in DNA: TGTGCCAGCAGCTCGTTACAGGGAAGAAGTACTGAAGCTTTCTTT. Its translation: CASSSLQGRSTEAFF.

The chain is built from TRBV4-3 and TRBJ2-7; weak D call: TRBD1 (5 bases). The germline CDR1 and CDR2 sequences are LGHNA and YSLEER. V was cut by 1 base and J by 2 bases, with 12 bases left in between. The CDR3 length is 15 residues. The CDR3 region has the DNA TGCGCCAGCAGCCAAGGATGGCTAGGGGCCTACGAGCAGTACTTC. Its translation: CASSQGWLGAYEQYF.

V and J are TRBV5-1 and TRBJ1-1; D is ambiguous. Germline CDR1 SGHRS, CDR2 YFSETQ. This CDR3 has 13 amino acids. The V gene lost 5 bases and the J gene lost 4 bases, with 12 bases spanning the gap. The CDR3 DNA reads TGCGCCAGCAGTTTACGCAGTGGCACTGAAGCTTTCTTT. Amino acids: CASSLRSGTEAFF.

This clone appeared once. As DNA, the CDR3 is TGTGCCAGCAGCCCTAAGACTATCCGGGAGACCCAGTACTTC. The encoded protein is CASSPKTIRETQYF. The gene calls are TRBV7-8 and TRBJ2-5; D might be TRBD2 (5 bases). This CDR3 comprises 14 residues. Germline V gene data show CDR1 as SGHVS and CDR2 as FQNEAQ. Trimming left V 5 bases short and J 5 bases short, with 15 bases between.

V gene TRBV6-1 combines with J gene TRBJ2-4, with 10 bases matching TRBD1. The V segment lost 3 bases and the J segment 6 bases; nucleotides outside the gene matches: 14. The CDR3 runs to 18 residues. In germline, CDR1 is MNHNS, CDR2 SASEGT. CDR3 nucleotide sequence: TGTGCCAGCAGTGACCGCTCTTTTGACGACAGGGGGCTAAACATTCAGTACTTC. Its protein product is CASSDRSFDDRGLNIQYF.

This chain joins TRBV5-6 and TRBJ2-2; perhaps TRBD1 as D (6 bases). Germline V gene data show CDR1 as SGHDT and CDR2 as YYEEEE. CDR3 length: 14 residues. V was clipped by 4 bases and J by 7 bases, with 14 bases between them. The DNA of the CDR3 is TGTGCCAGCAGCCACCGTACAGGGATCGGGGAGCTGTTTTTT. Translating it yields CASSHRTGIGELFF.

J is TRBJ1-4 and V is TRBV30, with D perhaps matching TRBD1 (5 bases). Trimming cost V 5 bases and J 6 bases, with 13 bases left between them. The CDR3 runs 13 residues. Germline loops: CDR1 GTSNPN, CDR2 SVGIG (reference sequence). The CDR3 DNA sequence: TGTGCCTGGCGCACCGGGGGTTATGAAAAACTGTTTTTT. Its translation: CAWRTGGYEKLFF. Filled out from reference TRBV30 and TRBJ1-4, the complete variable domain reads SQTIHQWPATLVQPVGSPLSLECTVEGTSNPNLYWYRQAAGRGLQLLFYSVGIGQISSEVPQNLSASRPQDRQFILSSKKLLLSDSGFYLCAWRTGGYEKLFFGSGTQLSVL.

The J gene is TRBJ2-3, the V gene TRBV28; D might be TRBD2 (6 bases). V was trimmed by 0 bases and J by 2 bases, leaving 18 bases between them. In germline, CDR1 is MDHEN, CDR2 SYDVKM. CDR3 size: 18 residues. This CDR3 reads CASSLWRRGEAVTDTQYF. The CDR3 nucleotides are TGTGCCAGCAGTTTATGGCGCCGTGGGGAGGCAGTCACAGATACGCAGTATTTT.

This rearrangement joins TRBV11-1 to TRBJ2-3, with 12 bases that match TRBD2. Unmatched junction bases numbered 6, after V lost 3 bases and J lost 5 bases. Germline V CDR1 and CDR2: SGHAT, FQDESV (reference sequence). This CDR3 spans 16 amino acids. The CDR3 is CASSFRLAGVGDTQYF. The CDR3 DNA is TGTGCCAGCAGCTTCCGACTAGCGGGAGTTGGAGATACGCAGTATTTT. Together with reference TRBV11-1 and TRBJ2-3, the CDR3 gives the full variable domain: EAEVAQSPRYKITEKSQAVAFWCDPISGHATLYWYRQILGQGPELLVQFQDESVVDDSQLPKDRFSAERLKGVDSTLKIQPAELGDSAMYLCASSFRLAGVGDTQYFGPGTRLTVL.

The chain carries TRBV28 and TRBJ2-2; 7 positions match TRBD2. CDR1 MDHEN and CDR2 SYDVKM come from the germline V gene. The junction had 8 bases not matched to a gene; V was cut back by 8 bases and J by 5 bases. This CDR3 contains 14 residues. CDR3 sequence (DNA): TGTGCCAGCCTACATCCTAGCGGAACCGGGGAGCTGTTTTTT. This codes for CASLHPSGTGELFF. The full variable domain, in which reference TRBV28 and TRBJ2-2 provide the parts outside the CDR3, is DVKVTQSSRYLVKRTGEKVFLECVQDMDHENMFWYRQDPGLGLRLIYFSYDVKMKEKGDIPEGYSVSREKKERFSLILESASTNQTSMYLCASLHPSGTGELFFGEGSRLTVL.

The chain combines TRBV29-1 with TRBJ2-7, with 7 nucleotides matching TRBD2. The CDR3 covers 13 residues. Germline CDR1 is SQVTM and CDR2 is ANQGSEA. V gave up 2 bases and J gave up 5 bases; unmatched junction bases: 6. DNA for the CDR3: TGCAGCGTTGAACTGACTAGCCTCCACGAGCAGTACTTC. It is translated as CSVELTSLHEQYF.

The genes are TRBV11-1 and TRBJ2-7, with 9 bases that match TRBD2. Germline values: CDR1 SGHAT, CDR2 FQDESV (reference sequence). V lost 3 bases to trimming and J lost 5 bases; unmatched junction nucleotides: 5. This CDR3 region has 14 residues. The CDR3 region has the DNA TGTGCCAGCAGCTTTCGCGGGAGGGGCAACGAGCAGTACTTC. Protein sequence: CASSFRGRGNEQYF.

The chain uses TRBV7-9 and TRBJ2-1; 14 bases align to TRBD2. The CDR3 sequence is 19 residues long. The germline gives CDR1 SEHNR, CDR2 FQNEAQ (reference sequence). J was trimmed by 8 bases and V by 1 base; bases with no gene match: 13. The CDR3 coding sequence is TGTGCCAGCAGCTTAGGGGCCGGTGGGACTAGCGGGAGTTATGATGAGCAGTTCTTC. Translated, it gives CASSLGAGGTSGSYDEQFF. Based on the CDR3 plus reference TRBV7-9 and TRBJ2-1, the full variable domain is DTGVSQNPRHKITKRGQNVTFRCDPISEHNRLYWYRQTLGQGPEFLTYFQNEAQLEKSRLLSDRFSAERPKGSFSTLEIQRTEQGDSAMYLCASSLGAGGTSGSYDEQFFGPGTRLTVL.

V usage is TRBV5-1 and J usage is TRBJ1-1, with 7 bases fitting TRBD1. CDR1 and CDR2 from the germline V gene are SGHRS and YFSETQ. CDR3 length: 16 amino acids. The ends lost 0 bases at V and 5 bases at J; junction bases unmatched: 10. For the CDR3, the DNA is TGCGCCAGCAGCTTGGGCCCAGGGGGTCAAAATACTGAAGCTTTCTTT. This translates into CASSLGPGGQNTEAFF.

This rearrangement joins TRBV6-5 to TRBJ2-5; 12 bases line up with TRBD2. Germline CDR1 reads MNHEY; CDR2 reads SVGAGI. The CDR3 has 15 amino acids. Trimming at V came to 2 bases and at J to 3 bases, leaving 1 base not matched to a gene. CDR3 region: CASSYGLAGKETQYF. CDR3 DNA: TGTGCCAGCAGTTACGGACTAGCGGGAAAAGAGACCCAGTACTTC.

Only one count was recorded for this clone. The gene calls are TRBV27 and TRBJ2-2, with D perhaps matching TRBD1 (5 bases). The V gene lost 2 bases and the J gene lost 0 bases, with 10 bases spanning the gap. Looked up from germline, CDR1 is MNHEY and CDR2 is SMNVEV (reference sequence). This CDR3 comprises 16 residues. CDR3 sequence reads: CASSLIRASNTGELFF. For the CDR3, the DNA is TGTGCCAGCAGTTTAATCAGGGCCTCGAACACCGGGGAGCTGTTTTTT.

The rearrangement joins TRBV5-4 to TRBJ2-5; the match to TRBD2 covers 9 bases. The germline CDR1 and CDR2 sequences are SGHNT and YYREEE (reference sequence). V dropped 0 bases and J dropped 2; count of bases not matched to a gene: 5. The CDR3 sequence is 16 residues long. CDR3 bases: TGTGCCAGCAGCTTGGGATCTAGCGGGGTGCAAGAGACCCAGTACTTC. This gives the protein CASSLGSSGVQETQYF.

This chain connects TRBV6-6 to TRBJ1-5, with unresolved D. V lost 2 bases to trimming and J lost 6 bases, with 8 bases between them. CDR1 and CDR2 (germline): MNHNY, SVGAGI (reference sequence). The CDR3 contains 13 residues. CDR3 protein: CASSYRVAQPQHF. CDR3 coding DNA: TGTGCCAGCAGTTACCGCGTAGCTCAGCCCCAGCATTTT.

This clone was recorded a few times. The chain recombines TRBV11-2 with TRBJ1-2; D gene uncertain. Germline CDR1 SGHAT, CDR2 FQNNGV. The CDR3 has 14 residues. V gave up 2 bases and J gave up 7 bases, with 14 bases separating them. The CDR3 nucleotides are TGTGCCAGCAGCTTAATGTGGGCCGCAGGTGGCTACACCTTC. Its translation is CASSLMWAAGGYTF.

This rearrangement joins TRBV11-2 to TRBJ1-3, with D perhaps matching TRBD1 (5 bases). CDR3 size: 14 residues. Germline V gene data show CDR1 as SGHAT and CDR2 as FQNNGV. Trimming removed 1 base at V and 2 bases at J, with 6 bases between. The CDR3: CASSLVGAGNTIYF. The CDR3 bases are TGTGCCAGCAGCTTAGTAGGGGCTGGAAACACCATATATTTT.